Below are 2 T cell receptor beta chains sequenced from a single sample in a study of blood T cell repertoires in COVID-19. TCRdb keeps only in-frame clones here, not all; method: immunoSEQ multiplex PCR. The sample yields 350,000 to 400,000 clones, more than 85% seen once. Sequenced sample: PBMCs or T cells enriched from blood (not recorded which). Every receptor here comes from a woman in her thirties or forties who had been exposed to COVID-19.

The rearrangement links TRBV9 to TRBJ2-1, with 9 bases lining up with TRBD2. The length of the CDR3 is 17 residues. Germline V gene data show CDR1 as SGDLS and CDR2 as YYNGEE. Trimming at V came to 4 bases and at J to 0 bases, leaving 8 bases not matched to a gene. The CDR3 region has the DNA TGTGCCAGCAGCCTAGGGAGTAGCGGGGGCTCCTACAATGAGCAGTTCTTC. Translated: CASSLGSSGGSYNEQFF. The whole variable domain, filled in from reference TRBV9 and TRBJ2-1, reads DSGVTQTPKHLITATGQRVTLRCSPRSGDLSVYWYQQSLDQGLQFLIQYYNGEERAKGNILERFSAQQFPDLHSELNLSSLELGDSALYFCASSLGSSGGSYNEQFFGPGTRLTVL.

The chain joins TRBV7-8 to TRBJ1-2; D is uncertain. The CDR3 sequence is 14 residues long. V lost 2 bases, J lost 1 base, and 8 bases lay in between. Germline-derived CDR1 and CDR2 are SGHVS and FQNEAQ. The CDR3 DNA reads TGTGCCAGCAGCTTATCCGGGGATAACTATGGCTACACCTTC. Translation: CASSLSGDNYGYTF.